The T cell receptor (beta chain) described here comes from a study of blood T cell repertoires in COVID-19 (dated by TCRdb to about 2020). Describing the broader study: The collaborator samples originated in the United States, Italy and Spain and spanned the acute and convalescent phases of COVID-19. The prospective study material was composed of cDNA or gDNA derived from T cells, B-cell-depleted T cells, or PBMCs. The dataset comprised deeply sampled blood TCRbeta repertoires from subjects exposed to, actively infected with, or recovered from COVID-19. The repertoires were released in a freely available public database intended as a resource for research on the immune response to SARS-CoV-2. Samples were obtained from the ongoing ImmuneRACE study (first 160 participants) and from over 1,000 subjects provided by 6 global collaborators. Nearly every sample came with metadata listing a de-identified subject ID, COVID-19 status, age in years and sex. Where HLA class I and class II types were available, the types were taken from metadata supplied by the sample provider, not from assay-based typing. Broader findings and caveats from the paper: How much clinical and demographic metadata was included differed by source and by participant, and the metadata was provided uncurated.

TCRbeta CDR3 regions were amplified from genomic DNA by means of the immunoSEQ Assay, a bias-controlled multiplex PCR. Per the authors' processing: Nucleated cell counts per sample were estimated from amplification of reference gene primers within the assay. To quantify the absolute abundance of each unique TCRbeta CDR3 rearrangement, sequence reads were collapsed and filtered. Productive Simpson clonality was computed per sample as the square root of Simpson's diversity index over productive rearrangements. TCRdb retrieved this table from immuneACCESS and kept in-frame rearrangements only. Not all clones are present; in checked studies, unresolved V genes account for under half, and no reason is known for the remainder. Clone size and V and J calls were adopted from that table, with D and trimming inferred from the DNA. The sample data list a few hundred thousand clones, and around 82% of these were observed just once. Approximately 3.1% of the sample is in the top ten clones.

Turning to this clone: Its antigen remains unidentified. No much larger clone exists at a distance of one base, and base qualities are not known.

Collaborating institutions collected whole blood in K2EDTA tubes following their own protocols. For TCRbeta analysis, collaborator samples were shipped as frozen whole blood, as isolated PBMCs, or as DNA extracted from either sample type. The CDR3 spans 16 residues, from the cysteine through the phenylalanine. The read is trimmed to its CDR3 DNA, 48 bases read in frame from base 1. At the junction V is shortened by 4 bases and J by 2 bases, with 17 bases in between. The germline V gene specifies SGHAT as CDR1 and FQNNGV as CDR2. Source material: peripheral blood. Recombination connected TRBV11-2 to TRBJ2-5; perhaps TRBD1 is the D gene, with 6 bases matching. This TCR was recovered from a woman in her late teens or twenties with acute or convalescent COVID-19. CDR3 protein: CASSSHRVIAQETQYF. The DNA sequence is as follows: TGTGCCAGCAGCTCCCACAGGGTTATCGCACAAGAGACCCAGTACTTC.